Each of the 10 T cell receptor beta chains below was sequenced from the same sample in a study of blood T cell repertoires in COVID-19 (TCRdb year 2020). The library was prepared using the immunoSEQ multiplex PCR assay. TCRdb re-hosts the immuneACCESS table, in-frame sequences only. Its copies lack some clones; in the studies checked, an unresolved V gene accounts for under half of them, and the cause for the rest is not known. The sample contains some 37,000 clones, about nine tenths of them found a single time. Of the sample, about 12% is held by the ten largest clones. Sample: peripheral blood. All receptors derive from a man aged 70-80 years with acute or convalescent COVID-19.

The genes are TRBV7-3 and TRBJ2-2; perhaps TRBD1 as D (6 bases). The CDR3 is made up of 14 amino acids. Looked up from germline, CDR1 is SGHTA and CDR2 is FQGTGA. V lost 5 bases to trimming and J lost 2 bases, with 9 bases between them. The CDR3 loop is CASSRTANTGELFF. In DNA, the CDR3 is TGTGCCAGCAGCCGGACAGCTAACACCGGGGAGCTGTTTTTT.

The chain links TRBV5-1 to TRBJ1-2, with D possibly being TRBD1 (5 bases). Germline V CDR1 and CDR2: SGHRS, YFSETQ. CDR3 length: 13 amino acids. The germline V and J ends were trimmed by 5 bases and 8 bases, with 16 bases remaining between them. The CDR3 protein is CASSRQGSEGYTF. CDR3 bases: TGCGCCAGCAGTCGGCAGGGTAGTGAGGGCTACACCTTC.

The chain's CDR3 is CATSDLAQGDGEQFF. The CDR3 DNA is TGTGCCACCAGTGATTTGGCACAGGGGGACGGGGAGCAGTTCTTC. This chain joins TRBV24-1 and TRBJ2-1, with TRBD1 identical over 8 bases. V shed 0 bases and J 10 bases; nucleotides not matched to a gene: 7. Germline CDR1 is KGHDR and CDR2 is SFDVKD. CDR3 length equals 15 residues.

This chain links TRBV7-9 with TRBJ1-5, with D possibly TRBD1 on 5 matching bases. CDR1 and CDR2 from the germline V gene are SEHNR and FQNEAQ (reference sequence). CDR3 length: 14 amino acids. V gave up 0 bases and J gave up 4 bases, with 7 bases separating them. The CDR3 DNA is TGTGCCAGCAGCTTAGCGGCAGGGAATCAGCCCCAGCATTTT. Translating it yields CASSLAAGNQPQHF.

The CDR3 loop is CASSLGSVQETQYF. The CDR3 nucleotides read TGTGCCAGCAGCTTAGGGTCAGTGCAAGAGACCCAGTACTTC. This chain joins TRBV7-9 and TRBJ2-5; no reliable D call. The CDR3 has 14 amino acids. Between the trimmed V and J ends, which lost 1 base and 2 bases, there was a span of 8 bases. Germline V gene sequence: CDR1 SEHNR, CDR2 FQNEAQ (reference sequence).

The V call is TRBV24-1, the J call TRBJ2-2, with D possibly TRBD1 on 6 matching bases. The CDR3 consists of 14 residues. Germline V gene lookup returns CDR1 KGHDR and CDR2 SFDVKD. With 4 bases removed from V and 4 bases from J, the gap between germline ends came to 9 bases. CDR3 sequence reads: CATSDAGVTGELFF. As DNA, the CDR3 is TGTGCCACCAGTGACGCAGGGGTCACCGGGGAGCTGTTTTTT.

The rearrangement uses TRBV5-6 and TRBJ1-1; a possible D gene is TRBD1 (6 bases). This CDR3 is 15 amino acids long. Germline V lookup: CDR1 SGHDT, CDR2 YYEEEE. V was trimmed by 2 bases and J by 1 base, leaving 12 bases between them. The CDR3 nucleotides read TGTGCCAGCAGCTTCATCAGGGGCGGGAACACTGAAGCTTTCTTT. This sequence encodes CASSFIRGGNTEAFF.

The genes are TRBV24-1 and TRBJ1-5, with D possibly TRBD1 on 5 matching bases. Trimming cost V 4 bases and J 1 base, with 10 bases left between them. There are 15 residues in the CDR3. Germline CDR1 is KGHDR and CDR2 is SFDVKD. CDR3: CATSEHRQSNQPQHF. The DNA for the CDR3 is TGTGCCACCAGTGAGCACCGACAGAGCAATCAGCCCCAGCATTTT.

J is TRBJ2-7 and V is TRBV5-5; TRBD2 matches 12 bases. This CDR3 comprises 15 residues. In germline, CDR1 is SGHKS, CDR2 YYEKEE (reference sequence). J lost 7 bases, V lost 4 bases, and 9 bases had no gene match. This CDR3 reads CASSRRTSGTGEQYF. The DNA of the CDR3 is TGTGCCAGCAGCCGACGGACTAGCGGGACAGGAGAGCAGTACTTC.

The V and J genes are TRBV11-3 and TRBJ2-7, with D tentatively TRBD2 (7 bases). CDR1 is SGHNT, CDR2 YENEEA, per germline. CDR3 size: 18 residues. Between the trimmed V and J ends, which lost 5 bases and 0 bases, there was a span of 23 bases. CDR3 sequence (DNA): TGTGCCAGCAGCCCGGGGAGGGGTAAGGGGGAGGGCTCCTACGAGCAGTACTTC. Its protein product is CASSPGRGKGEGSYEQYF. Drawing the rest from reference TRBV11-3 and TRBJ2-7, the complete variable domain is EAGVVQSPRYKIIEKKQPVAFWCNPISGHNTLYWYLQNLGQGPELLIRYENEEAVDDSQLPKDRFSAERLKGVDSTLKIQPAELGDSAVYLCASSPGRGKGEGSYEQYFGPGTRLTVT.